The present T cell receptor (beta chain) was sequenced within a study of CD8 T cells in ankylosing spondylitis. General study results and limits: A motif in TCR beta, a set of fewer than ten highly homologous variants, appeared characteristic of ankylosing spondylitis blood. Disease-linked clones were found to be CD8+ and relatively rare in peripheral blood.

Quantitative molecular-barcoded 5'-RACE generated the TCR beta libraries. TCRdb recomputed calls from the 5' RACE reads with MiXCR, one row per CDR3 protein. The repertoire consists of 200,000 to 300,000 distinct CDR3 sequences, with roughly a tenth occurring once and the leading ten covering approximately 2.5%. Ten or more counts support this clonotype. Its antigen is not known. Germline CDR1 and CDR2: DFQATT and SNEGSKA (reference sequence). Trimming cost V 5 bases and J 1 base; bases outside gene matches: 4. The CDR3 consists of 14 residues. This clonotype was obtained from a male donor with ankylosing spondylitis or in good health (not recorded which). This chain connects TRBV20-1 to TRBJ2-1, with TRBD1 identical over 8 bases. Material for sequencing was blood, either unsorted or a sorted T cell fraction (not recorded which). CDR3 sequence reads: CSALQGGSYNEQFF. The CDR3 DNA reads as TGCAGTGCTTTACAGGGGGGATCCTACAATGAGCAGTTCTTC.